The 18 T cell receptor beta chains listed next were all sequenced from one sample in a study of breast tumors, draining lymph nodes, adjacent tissues. TCRdb recomputed calls from the multiplex PCR reads with MiXCR, one row per CDR3 protein. The table has some 230,000 distinct CDR3 sequences, less than 35% seen once. Breast cancer patients provided tissue from their axillary draining lymph nodes. The sample taken for sequencing was axillary lymph node tissue. The source of these receptors is a female donor with breast cancer. Some clones in this sample may be carry-over from other donors' samples.

This clonotype has more than one count but fewer than ten. J is TRBJ2-1 and V is TRBV7-3, with D unresolved. This CDR3 comprises 14 residues. V was pared by 3 bases and J by 6 bases, with 12 bases between. CDR1 and CDR2 from the germline V gene are SGHTA and FQGTGA. The CDR3 nucleotides read TGTGCCAGCAGCTTTAGAGGTTCGGGCAATGAGCAGTTCTTC. The encoded protein is CASSFRGSGNEQFF.

About this clonotype itself: Given a much more abundant clone one base away, this may be a read error. The gene calls are TRBV5-1 and TRBJ2-1, with a tentative D call TRBD2 (6 bases). V shed 4 bases and J shed 3 bases, with 14 bases lying between them. Germline V CDR1 and CDR2: SGHRS, YFSETQ. This CDR3 has 15 residues. The CDR3 DNA is TGCGCCAGCAGCCGGAGGCGGAGGGTCTACAATGAGCAGTTCTTC. Protein sequence: CASSRRRRVYNEQFF. The entire variable domain, with the rest obtained from reference TRBV5-1 and TRBJ2-1, is as follows: KAGVTQTPRYLIKTRGQQVTLSCSPISGHRSVSWYQQTPGQGLQFLFEYFSETQRNKGNFPGRFSGRQFSNSRSEMNVSTLELGDSALYLCASSRRRRVYNEQFFGPGTRLTVL.

In its sample, this clonotype was seen many times. V usage is TRBV12-3 or TRBV12-4 and J usage is TRBJ2-1, with 16 bases fitting TRBD2. V lost 0 bases, J lost 4 bases, and 6 bases stayed unmatched. The CDR3 is made up of 19 amino acids. The CDR3 DNA is TGTGCCAGCAGTTTAGCCGCGGGACTAGCGGGAGGGTGGTACAATGAGCAGTTCTTC. This encodes CASSLAAGLAGGWYNEQFF.

This clonotype was picked up a small number of times. The chain has TRBV13 and TRBJ2-1; D is possibly TRBD2 (6 bases). Germline loops: CDR1 PRHDT, CDR2 FYEKMQ (reference sequence). The germline V and J ends were trimmed by 5 bases and 2 bases, with 22 bases remaining between them. This CDR3 is built from 18 residues. DNA of the CDR3: TGTGCCAGCAGCCTGCGCGGACTCGCGGGCGGGACCTACAATGAGCAGTTCTTC. It is translated as CASSLRGLAGGTYNEQFF. The full variable domain, completed using reference TRBV13 and TRBJ2-1, is AAGVIQSPRHLIKEKRETATLKCYPIPRHDTVYWYQQGPGQDPQFLISFYEKMQSDKGSIPDRFSAQQFSDYHSELNMSSLELGDSALYFCASSLRGLAGGTYNEQFFGPGTRLTVL.

The chain joins TRBV20-1 to TRBJ2-3, with TRBD2 matching over 9 bases. The CDR3 is 15 amino acids. V lost 0 bases, J lost 11 bases, and 12 bases stayed unmatched. Germline V gene data show CDR1 as DFQATT and CDR2 as SNEGSKA (reference sequence). The CDR3 loop is CSARDPAGGYNEQYF. In DNA form, the CDR3 reads TGCAGTGCTAGAGATCCAGCGGGAGGTTACAATGAGCAGTATTTT.

V gene TRBV9 combines with J gene TRBJ1-4, with TRBD1 matching over 11 bases. Germline values: CDR1 SGDLS, CDR2 YYNGEE. The CDR3 is made up of 17 amino acids. The J segment lost 4 bases and the V segment lost 3 bases, leaving 8 bases of the junction unmatched. CDR3 amino acids: CASSGPGTGGSNEKLFF. The CDR3 DNA reads as TGTGCCAGCAGCGGACCTGGGACAGGGGGGAGTAATGAAAAACTGTTTTTT.

The chain uses TRBV9 and TRBJ1-1; no clear D gene. CDR1 and CDR2 from the germline V gene are SGDLS and YYNGEE. The CDR3 is 13 amino acids. Between the trimmed V and J ends, which lost 2 bases and 2 bases, there was a span of 7 bases. CDR3 DNA: TGTGCCAGCAGCGTCGTGATTAACACTGAAGCTTTCTTT. Its translation: CASSVVINTEAFF.

This clonotype appeared a few times. The chain joins TRBV6-1 to TRBJ2-6, with TRBD2 identical over 7 bases. The J segment lost 0 bases and the V segment lost 0 bases, leaving 11 bases of the junction unmatched. The CDR3 has 20 residues. The germline V gene encodes CDR1 MNHNS and CDR2 SASEGT. The CDR3: CASSEALWEGRTSGANVLTF. DNA for the CDR3: TGTGCCAGCAGTGAAGCGCTTTGGGAGGGGAGGACCTCTGGGGCCAACGTCCTGACTTTC.

This clonotype was counted many times. This chain connects TRBV7-2 to TRBJ1-5, with TRBD1 matching over 9 bases. The CDR3 spans 15 residues. V gave up 0 bases and J gave up 5 bases; unmatched junction bases: 2. Germline lookup yields CDR1 SGHTA and CDR2 FQGNSA. CDR3 nucleotide sequence: TGTGCCAGCAGCTTAGCCGGGACAGGGTATCAGCCCCAGCATTTT. Amino acids: CASSLAGTGYQPQHF.

There are a few counts of this clonotype. V usage is TRBV3-1 and J usage is TRBJ2-5; the match to TRBD2 covers 11 bases. Trimming removed 2 bases from V and 4 bases from J; junction bases left unmatched: 6. The CDR3 consists of 16 residues. The germline CDR1 and CDR2 sequences are LGHDT and YNNKEL (reference sequence). CDR3 protein: CASSQYRLAGRETQYF. For the CDR3, the DNA is TGTGCCAGCAGCCAATATAGACTAGCGGGACGAGAGACCCAGTACTTC.

This chain joins TRBV7-8 and TRBJ2-6; tentatively, D is TRBD1 (5 bases). This CDR3 has 16 residues. V lost 3 bases to trimming and J lost 2 bases, with 11 bases between them. Germline V lookup: CDR1 SGHVS, CDR2 FQNEAQ. The CDR3 DNA follows: TGTGCCAGCAGCTTGGGGCATCTCACTGGGGCCAACGTCCTGACTTTC. This encodes CASSLGHLTGANVLTF.

This clonotype was recorded once. This chain joins TRBV9 and TRBJ2-7; D tentatively fits TRBD1 or TRBD2 (5 bases each). Germline lookup yields CDR1 SGDLS and CDR2 YYNGEE. The CDR3 runs to 13 residues. V gave up 4 bases and J gave up 4 bases, with 12 bases separating them. The CDR3 loop is CASSSHEGYEQYF. The CDR3 DNA reads as TGTGCCAGCAGCTCCCACGAGGGGTACGAGCAGTACTTC.

This clonotype was detected ten times or more. A read error may account for a junction end that differs from germline. The V gene is TRBV19, the J gene TRBJ2-5; TRBD2 might be the D (7 bases). CDR3 length: 17 amino acids. Germline lookup yields CDR1 LNHDA and CDR2 SQIVND (reference sequence). This CDR3 is CTSSIGATRGGRETQYF. The CDR3 DNA reads as TGTACCAGTAGTATAGGAGCGACTAGGGGGGGCAGAGAGACCCAGTACTTC. Supplemented by reference TRBV19 and TRBJ2-5, the full variable domain reads DGGITQSPKYLFRKEGQNVTLSCEQNLNHDAMYWYRQDPGQGLRLIYYSQIVNDFQKGDIAEGYSVSREKKESFPLTVTSAQKNPTAFYLCTSSIGATRGGRETQYFGPGTRLLVL.

This clonotype was seen many times. The chain employs TRBV5-1 and TRBJ2-3; no reliable D call. V was trimmed by 0 bases and J by 0 bases, leaving 5 bases between them. This CDR3 comprises 14 residues. Looked up from germline, CDR1 is SGHRS and CDR2 is YFSETQ. The CDR3 region has the DNA TGCGCCAGCAGCTTGGAGTCTAGCACAGATACGCAGTATTTT. Protein: CASSLESSTDTQYF.

This clonotype was detected ten times or more. The rearrangement links TRBV20-1 to TRBJ2-2, with TRBD2 identical over 10 bases. The CDR3 length is 18 residues. The junction had 14 bases not matched to a gene; V was cut back by 0 bases and J by 7 bases. CDR1 and CDR2 (germline): DFQATT, SNEGSKA (reference sequence). CDR3 amino acids: CSARDLPAGGPFGGELFF. CDR3 in DNA: TGCAGTGCTAGAGATCTTCCAGCGGGGGGGCCTTTCGGCGGGGAGCTGTTTTTT.

The chain combines TRBV24-1 with TRBJ2-7; 10 nucleotides match TRBD1. This CDR3 region has 16 residues. CDR1 is KGHDR and CDR2 is SFDVKD in the germline V gene. Trimming took 6 bases from V and 7 from J; bases not matched to a gene: 14. CDR3 DNA sequence: TGTGCCACCAGTACCCCGGGTCGACAGGGGGCTGGAGAGCAGTACTTC. Encoded protein: CATSTPGRQGAGEQYF.

This clonotype was counted at least ten times. The rearrangement links TRBV6-4 to TRBJ1-2; 8 bases match TRBD1. J was trimmed by 7 bases and V by 0 bases; bases with no gene match: 7. The germline V gene encodes CDR1 MRHNA and CDR2 SNTAGT. The CDR3 is made up of 15 amino acids. The CDR3 protein is CASSDSGGRGPGYTF. DNA of the CDR3: TGTGCCAGCAGTGACTCGGGAGGCAGGGGGCCTGGCTACACCTTC.

This chain links TRBV3-1 with TRBJ1-2; D is undetermined. V was clipped by 0 bases and J by 4 bases, with 9 bases between them. Germline loops: CDR1 LGHDT, CDR2 YNNKEL (reference sequence). The CDR3 covers 14 residues. CDR3 nucleotide sequence: TGTGCCAGCAGCCAAGACGAGGCGATCTATGGCTACACCTTC. Translated, it gives CASSQDEAIYGYTF.